The entry below describes one T cell receptor (beta chain). Data came from immunoSEQ multiplex PCR; TCRdb stores just in-frame clones and leaves some out. The table includes 120,000 to 150,000 clones, roughly 79% detected once. Germline lookup yields CDR1 GTSNPN and CDR2 SVGIG (reference sequence). The CDR3 spans 16 residues. V was cut by 0 bases and J by 4 bases, with 18 bases left in between. The data are from a study of blood T cell repertoires in COVID-19. The chain links TRBV30 to TRBJ1-2; D is unclear. The TCR sequence derives from a human donor with acute or convalescent COVID-19. The donor label of this sample is uncertain. Specimen: peripheral blood. The CDR3 here is CAWSVRSEFIGYGYTF. The CDR3 coding sequence is TGTGCCTGGAGTGTACGGAGCGAATTTATCGGCTATGGCTACACCTTC. Full variable domain (rest looked up from reference TRBV30 and TRBJ1-2): SQTIHQWPATLVQPVGSPLSLECTVEGTSNPNLYWYRQAAGRGLQLLFYSVGIGQISSEVPQNLSASRPQDRQFILSSKKLLLSDSGFYLCAWSVRSEFIGYGYTFGSGTRLTVV.